These 17 T cell receptor beta chains were sequenced from one sample in a study of T cell changes during pregnancy in multiple sclerosis. The protocol was immunoSEQ multiplex PCR, while the TCRdb copy is restricted to in-frame clones and leaves out a portion. This sample has roughly 120,000 clones, with about 94% found just once. Sequenced here: peripheral blood, sampled before pregnancy. These receptors all stem from a female donor with multiple sclerosis, enrolled in a pregnancy study.

Notes on this clone: This CDR3 is also generated by other DNA sequences in the sample. V is TRBV30 and J is TRBJ1-1; no reliable D call. V gave up 0 bases and J gave up 1 base, with 6 bases separating them. Per the germline V gene, CDR1 is GTSNPN and CDR2 is SVGIG (reference sequence). This CDR3 has 13 amino acids. CDR3 DNA sequence: TGTGCCTGGAGTGTTAGAGGGAACACTGAAGCTTTCTTT. Protein: CAWSVRGNTEAFF.

The chain joins TRBV27 to TRBJ2-2; 7 positions agree with TRBD2. The CDR3 covers 13 residues. The ends lost 2 bases at V and 7 bases at J; junction bases unmatched: 1. Germline CDR1 reads MNHEY; CDR2 reads SMNVEV (reference sequence). CDR3 residues: CASSLGGVGELFF. The CDR3 nucleotides read TGTGCCAGCAGTTTAGGGGGGGTCGGGGAGCTGTTTTTT.

The chain uses TRBV25-1 and TRBJ2-1; 7 nucleotides match TRBD2. The germline CDR1 and CDR2 sequences are MGHDK and SYGVNS. With V trimmed by 6 bases and J by 2 bases, 7 bases remained unmatched. The length of the CDR3 is 15 residues. The CDR3 coding sequence is TGTGCCAGCAGGGAAAGCGGGGACGCCTACAATGAGCAGTTCTTC. Translation gives CASRESGDAYNEQFF. The whole variable domain, remainder taken from reference TRBV25-1 and TRBJ2-1, is EADIYQTPRYLVIGTGKKITLECSQTMGHDKMYWYQQDPGMELHLIHYSYGVNSTEKGDLSSESTVSRIRTEHFPLTLESARPSHTSQYLCASRESGDAYNEQFFGPGTRLTVL.

This clone was detected only once. This rearrangement joins TRBV7-3 to TRBJ2-3; 8 bases are shared with TRBD2. Germline trimming cut 1 base from V and 4 bases from J; bases unmatched to any gene: 4. The CDR3 has 15 residues. Germline V gene data show CDR1 as SGHTA and CDR2 as FQGTGA. The CDR3: CASSLMSGGADTQYF. CDR3 nucleotide sequence: TGTGCCAGCAGCTTAATGAGCGGGGGCGCAGATACGCAGTATTTT.

The J gene is TRBJ1-1, the V gene TRBV5-1, with D possibly TRBD1 on 5 matching bases. Per germline, CDR1 SGHRS and CDR2 YFSETQ. The CDR3 has 17 amino acids. Trimming cost V 7 bases and J 3 bases, with 25 bases left between them. The CDR3 sequence is CASDPGGGAARDTEAFF. For the CDR3, the DNA is TGCGCCAGCGACCCCGGCGGAGGGGCCGCGCGGGACACTGAAGCTTTCTTT.

Only one count was recorded for this clone. V usage is TRBV15 and J usage is TRBJ2-3; TRBD2 matches at 12 bases. V shed 4 bases, J shed 2 bases, and the junction held 13 bases outside the gene matches. This CDR3 is built from 19 residues. The germline CDR1 and CDR2 sequences are LNHNV and YYDKDF (reference sequence). CDR3 sequence: CATSNSLAGGPASTDTQYF. The DNA of the CDR3 is TGTGCCACCAGCAATAGTCTAGCGGGAGGGCCGGCATCCACAGATACGCAGTATTTT.

The V and J genes are TRBV18 and TRBJ2-7, with 10 bases that match TRBD2. V dropped 1 base and J dropped 1; count of bases not matched to a gene: 7. The CDR3 extends over 17 amino acids. Per the germline V gene, CDR1 is KGHSH and CDR2 is LQKENI. Here the CDR3 DNA reads TGTGCCAGCTCACCACTTCCTCCTAGCGGGAGTTCCTACGAGCAGTACTTC. The encoded protein is CASSPLPPSGSSYEQYF.

On this clone itself: The same CDR3 arises from other DNA sequences in this sample as well. The V gene is TRBV6-4, the J gene TRBJ2-6; TRBD1 aligns across 8 bases. With V trimmed by 6 bases and J by 2 bases, 6 bases remained unmatched. CDR3 size: 16 residues. Germline values: CDR1 MRHNA, CDR2 SNTAGT. DNA of the CDR3: TGTGCCAGCAGCCCGGACAGGGAAACTGGGGCCAACGTCCTGACTTTC. Its translation: CASSPDRETGANVLTF.

The chain uses TRBV19 and TRBJ2-7, with 7 positions matching TRBD1. Germline CDR1 LNHDA, CDR2 SQIVND (reference sequence). The CDR3 spans 16 residues. V gave up 1 base and J gave up 6 bases; unmatched junction bases: 12. DNA of the CDR3: TGTGCCAGTAGTATAGTTTTTAGGAGACAGGGTGGCGAGCAGTACTTC. Protein product: CASSIVFRRQGGEQYF.

This chain links TRBV15 with TRBJ2-3, with D unresolved. Trimming left V 0 bases short and J 2 bases short, with 9 bases between. CDR1 and CDR2 (germline): LNHNV, YYDKDF (reference sequence). This CDR3 region has 15 residues. CDR3 residues: CATSRDNPDTDTQYF. The CDR3 nucleotides are TGTGCCACCAGCAGAGATAACCCAGACACAGATACGCAGTATTTT.

The V and J genes are TRBV5-4 and TRBJ2-5, with 9 bases identical to TRBD1. The V gene's germline CDR1 is SGHNT and CDR2 YYREEE (reference sequence). The CDR3 sequence is 14 residues long. J lost 3 bases, V lost 4 bases, and 4 bases had no gene match. The CDR3 nucleotides are TGTGCCAGCAGCCCACAGGGGGCTGAAGAGACCCAGTACTTC. Its translation is CASSPQGAEETQYF.

The chain links TRBV6-1 to TRBJ2-3; D perhaps matches TRBD2 (7 bases). From germline, CDR1 is MNHNS and CDR2 SASEGT. Trimming removed 10 bases from V and 1 base from J, with 18 bases in between. The CDR3 length is 15 residues. CDR3 bases: TGTGCCATCAGGCGGGAGAGGGGGGGCACAGATACGCAGTATTTT. Translation: CAIRRERGGTDTQYF.

CDR3 loop: CASSTDRIDGYTF. The CDR3 DNA reads as TGTGCCAGCAGCACCGACAGGATTGATGGCTACACCTTC. The gene calls are TRBV7-9 and TRBJ1-2; TRBD1 is a possible D gene (6 bases). CDR1 SEHNR and CDR2 FQNEAQ come from the germline V gene (reference sequence). The CDR3 is 13 residues long. V lost 5 bases and J 6 bases, leaving 13 bases between the germline ends. The full variable domain, rest sourced from reference TRBV7-9 and TRBJ1-2, is DTGVSQNPRHKITKRGQNVTFRCDPISEHNRLYWYRQTLGQGPEFLTYFQNEAQLEKSRLLSDRFSAERPKGSFSTLEIQRTEQGDSAMYLCASSTDRIDGYTFGSGTRLTVV.

This sequence joins TRBV7-3 and TRBJ2-1; D is unclear. The CDR3 loop spans 15 amino acids. The germline V gene has CDR1 SGHTA and CDR2 FQGTGA. The V gene lost 1 base and the J gene lost 7 bases, with 14 bases spanning the gap. This CDR3 reads CASSLMGSPTNEQFF. In DNA, the CDR3 is TGTGCCAGCAGCTTAATGGGCTCTCCTACTAATGAGCAGTTCTTC. Full variable domain (remainder filled in from reference TRBV7-3 and TRBJ2-1): GAGVSQTPSNKVTEKGKYVELRCDPISGHTALYWYRQSLGQGPEFLIYFQGTGAADDSGLPNDRFFAVRPEGSVSTLKIQRTERGDSAVYLCASSLMGSPTNEQFFGPGTRLTVL.

The chain combines TRBV2 with TRBJ2-6; tentatively, D is TRBD2 (6 bases). The V and J ends lost 6 bases and 1 base respectively, with 19 bases between them. Germline lookup yields CDR1 SNHLY and CDR2 FYNNEI. The CDR3 is 18 residues long. Here the CDR3 reads CASRGPVRDQSGANVLTF. As DNA, the CDR3 is TGTGCCAGCAGGGGCCCGGTGCGGGATCAATCTGGGGCCAACGTCCTGACTTTC.

V gene TRBV28 combines with J gene TRBJ1-1; 7 bases fit TRBD1. CDR3 size: 15 residues. Trimming took 3 bases from V and 4 from J; bases not matched to a gene: 8. Germline-derived CDR1 and CDR2 are MDHEN and SYDVKM. DNA for the CDR3: TGTGCCAGCAGTTTCACAGGGGTTCATAGCACTGAAGCTTTCTTT. Translating gives CASSFTGVHSTEAFF.

The DNA for the CDR3 is TGTGCCATCAAAGGTCTGACAAACTATGGCTACACCTTC. This sequence encodes CAIKGLTNYGYTF. V usage is TRBV10-3 and J usage is TRBJ1-2; no reliable D call. V lost 7 bases and J lost 2, with 11 bases in between. Per the germline V gene, CDR1 is ENHRY and CDR2 is SYGVKD. The CDR3 is 13 amino acids.